This T cell receptor (beta chain) was captured by sequencing in a study of shared clonotypes between healthy human individuals. Positive CCR7 selection of CD45RO-negative cells yielded the naive CD8 cells, and terminally differentiated effector memory CD45RA+ cells were excluded. A remark on this clone: Its antigen is currently unknown.

Study observations and caveats: Generation probabilities of non-shared clonotypes were lower (relative to those shared by all four donors).

Profiling relied on immunoSEQ multiplex PCR, and the TCRdb table lists in-frame clones only, not all of them. The sample contains 800,000 to 950,000 clones, 90% to 98% of which appear only once. Germline V gene sequence: CDR1 SNHLY, CDR2 FYNNEI. V lost 5 bases to trimming and J lost 0 bases, with 10 bases between them. This CDR3 is built from 14 residues. This chain links TRBV2 with TRBJ2-5; possibly TRBD1 for D (6 bases). The TCR sequence derives from a man aged 25-40 years in good health. The specimen sequenced was naive CD8+ T cells sorted from blood. CDR3: CASSSQGNQETQYF. The CDR3 bases are TGTGCCAGCAGTTCCCAGGGGAACCAAGAGACCCAGTACTTC.